This T cell receptor beta chain was profiled in a study of T cells in Graves' hyperthyroidism and ophthalmopathy (dated by TCRdb to between 2017 and 2020). Background for the entire study: Peripheral blood was collected at initial diagnosis, before any treatment. A discovery cohort of roughly 96 patients, about 40 with Graves' ophthalmopathy and roughly 59 with stable Graves' hyperthyroidism, was used to find distinguishing TCR V-J signatures. An independent validation cohort of 18 to 20 hyperthyroidism patients and more than 15 patients who later progressed to ophthalmopathy tested prospective prediction of ophthalmopathy. The roughly 100 discovery patients were randomly split 7:3 into training and test sets. Thyroid tissue and blood T-cell repertoires from about six Graves' hyperthyroidism patients were also compared in the study. Following sampling, methimazole starting at 30 mg daily was given to hyperthyroidism patients, and high-dose intravenous methylprednisolone was given to ophthalmopathy patients. TCR Vbeta CDR3 sequencing of 130 to 150 peripheral blood samples (roughly 43 ophthalmopathy, over 70 hyperthyroidism and approximately 17 progressor patients) is reported in the paper.

Stable Graves' hyperthyroidism was defined as the absence of progression to ophthalmopathy over 18 months of follow-up. Hyperthyroidism patients were newly diagnosed, had a disease duration of under 2 months, and were aged 18 to 65 years. Exclusion was applied to patients with uncontrolled infections, other autoimmune diseases, pregnancy or lactation. Diagnoses were established on the basis of clinical symptoms, serum thyroxine and TRAb, thyroid ultrasound, and orbital computed tomography. PBMCs were separated from roughly 9.6 ml of fresh peripheral blood using Ficoll-Paque density gradient centrifugation. Total RNA was extracted using Trizol reagent, and RNA quality was assessed on an Agilent 2100 Bioanalyzer. In regard to this clonotype: Its antigen remains unidentified. One base away there is no much larger clone; base qualities are not given.

Amplification of TCR beta CDR3 regions was carried out from RNA transcripts. The first round of RT-PCR for the TCR CDR3 was performed with the HTBI primer set and the Qiagen OneStep RT-PCR kit. A second multiplex PCR round built the libraries, followed by size selection and purification. Libraries were sequenced paired-end with 100 bp reads on an Illumina HiSeq2000. On the study's bioinformatics: SOAPnuke was used to process the raw data, throwing out any read that contained adapters or uncalled bases, had a mean Phred below 15, or lacked an exact constant-primer or identifier match. COPE v1.2.5 was used to merge the high-quality paired reads, and each unique nucleotide sequence was defined as a clonotype. MiTCR v1.1 was used to align the clonotypes against IMGT TRBV, TRBD and TRBJ reference segments. Analysis was restricted to V-J combinations with a frequency above 0.0001, which covered roughly 99% of repertoires. The TCS score was defined as the ratio of F50 (clonal expansion) to E x V (chaos), calculated using BLOSUM62-based TCRdist between CDR3 peptides within each V-J. Welch's t-statistics and random forest reduced fewer than 550 V-J features to 10 to 15, which were used in a naive Bayes classifier (R e1071). The public reads were quality trimmed at Q25 with fastp and then assembled into clones with MiXCR by TCRdb, keeping productive beta chains. Here each entry gathers all rows of one CDR3 protein and keeps the most common genes and DNA. Clone size and V and J calls follow TCRdb, not the original study. The sample contains over 650,000 distinct CDR3 sequences, 16% of them found a single time. The top ten constitute under 10% of the sample.

Overall study results and their limits: In validation, the model predicted progression to ophthalmopathy with roughly 70% sensitivity and around 72% specificity, a median of about 6 months before onset. Most expanded thyroid clonotypes (frequency above 0.001) were also found in blood, which suggests that blood repertoires may mirror thyroid immune responses. No statistical method was used to fix the sample size in advance, and group allocation was not hidden from the investigators. A 13 V-J signature model separated ophthalmopathy from stable hyperthyroidism, with 87.88% sensitivity and 81.08% specificity in cross-validation and 80%/75% in testing.

Taken from the germline V gene, the CDR1 and CDR2 loops are MNHEY and SVGAGI. The germline ends are 17 bases apart after V is trimmed by 2 bases and J by 1 base. The cysteine opens and the phenylalanine closes a CDR3 of 17 amino acids. Only the CDR3 portion is preserved as DNA: 51 bases, with reading frame beginning at the first base. Specimen: blood. This clonotype originated in a man aged 18 to 30 with Graves' hyperthyroidism. In this chain, TRBV6-5 is recombined with TRBJ2-5; perhaps TRBD1 is the D gene, with 6 bases matching. CDR3 loop: CASSYGQGPRVQETQYF. The sequenced DNA: TGTGCCAGCAGTTACGGTCAGGGGCCCAGGGTCCAAGAGACCCAGTACTTC.